This entry lists 10 T cell receptor beta chains sequenced from one sample in a study of blood T cell repertoires in COVID-19. Measured with immunoSEQ multiplex PCR; TCRdb has only the in-frame clones, and not every one. The sample consists of fewer than 200,000 clones, around 85% of them appearing once. The sequencing sample was made of peripheral blood. Every receptor here comes from a man aged 55-75 years who had recovered from COVID-19.

This chain links TRBV4-2 with TRBJ2-3, with D possibly being TRBD1 (6 bases). This CDR3 contains 18 residues. Germline values: CDR1 LGHNA, CDR2 YNFKEQ. Deletions cut 1 base from V and 3 bases from J, with 20 bases between. The DNA for the CDR3 is TGTGCCAGCAGCCAAGTTGGGCAGGGGACCCCCCGGACAGATACGCAGTATTTT. Translating gives CASSQVGQGTPRTDTQYF.

This clone came up a few times. This sequence joins TRBV27 and TRBJ1-1, with D uncertain. V shed 3 bases and J shed 8 bases, with 16 bases lying between them. CDR1 is MNHEY and CDR2 is SMNVEV in the germline V gene (reference sequence). The CDR3 runs to 14 residues. In nucleotides, the CDR3 is TGTGCCAGCAGTTTGAAGCGGCCCGATGGGGAAGCTTTCTTT. Its translation is CASSLKRPDGEAFF.

The chain links TRBV18 to TRBJ1-2; weak D call: TRBD1 (5 bases). From germline, CDR1 is KGHSH and CDR2 LQKENI. This CDR3 has 15 residues. The V and J ends lost 3 bases and 4 bases respectively, with 15 bases between them. CDR3 sequence reads: CASSPRDDEPYGYTF. Here the CDR3 DNA reads TGTGCCAGCTCACCGCGGGACGACGAACCCTATGGCTACACCTTC.

The rearrangement uses TRBV6-5 and TRBJ1-2, with 7 bases fitting TRBD1. Unmatched junction bases numbered 7, after V lost 7 bases and J lost 2 bases. Looked up from germline, CDR1 is MNHEY and CDR2 is SVGAGI. This CDR3 contains 14 residues. In nucleotides, the CDR3 is TGTGCCAGCACCACAGACAGGGCAAACTATGGCTACACCTTC. Translated, it gives CASTTDRANYGYTF.

This clone has only a few counts. V usage is TRBV5-8 and J usage is TRBJ2-2, with D possibly TRBD1 on 6 matching bases. In germline, CDR1 is SGHTS, CDR2 YDEGEE. The CDR3 extends over 17 amino acids. Trimming removed 4 bases at V and 6 bases at J, with 22 bases between. As DNA, the CDR3 is TGTGCCAGCAGCCGGACAGCCCCGTGGGTGTCCTCCGGGGAGCTGTTTTTT. It codes for CASSRTAPWVSSGELFF.

The chain combines TRBV24-1 with TRBJ2-3; TRBD2 agrees at 7 bases. J was trimmed by 2 bases and V by 5 bases; bases with no gene match: 6. Germline V CDR1 and CDR2: KGHDR, SFDVKD. The CDR3 has 15 residues. The CDR3 nucleotides read TGTGCCACCAGTGGTACGGGGGGAGACACAGATACGCAGTATTTT. Amino acid sequence: CATSGTGGDTDTQYF.

V usage is TRBV6-2 or TRBV6-3 and J usage is TRBJ2-7; 8 bases map to TRBD1. V was clipped by 7 bases and J by 5 bases; unmatched bases: 13. The CDR3 extends over 15 amino acids. Germline values: CDR1 MNHEY, CDR2 SVGEGT. In DNA form, the CDR3 reads TGTGCCAGCACCCCAGGCAGGCAGGGGGCTGACGAGCAGTACTTC. This translates into CASTPGRQGADEQYF.

This clone is classed as medium-sized. Other DNA sequences in this sample translate to the same CDR3. The chain employs TRBV14 and TRBJ1-1; D gene ambiguous. V was cut by 2 bases and J by 4 bases, with 8 bases left in between. CDR1 SGHDN and CDR2 FVKESK come from the germline V gene. This CDR3 has 13 amino acids. CDR3 loop: CASSQSPRTEAFF. CDR3 DNA: TGTGCCAGCAGCCAATCCCCCCGCACTGAAGCTTTCTTT.

The V gene is TRBV6-5, the J gene TRBJ2-5; possibly TRBD1 for D (7 bases). Trimming pared 2 bases from V and 2 bases from J, leaving 15 bases between. The CDR3 spans 16 residues. The germline CDR1 and CDR2 sequences are MNHEY and SVGAGI. CDR3 in DNA: TGTGCCAGCAGTTACGGAGGGGGCAGTTTTCAAGAGACCCAGTACTTC. As protein: CASSYGGGSFQETQYF.

The chain links TRBV10-3 to TRBJ1-5; D is perhaps TRBD1 (5 bases). The germline CDR1 and CDR2 sequences are ENHRY and SYGVKD. CDR3 size: 13 residues. V was trimmed by 8 bases and J by 5 bases, leaving 13 bases between them. CDR3 residues: CAISQGLDQPQHF. Here the CDR3 DNA reads TGTGCCATCTCCCAGGGACTCGATCAGCCCCAGCATTTT.